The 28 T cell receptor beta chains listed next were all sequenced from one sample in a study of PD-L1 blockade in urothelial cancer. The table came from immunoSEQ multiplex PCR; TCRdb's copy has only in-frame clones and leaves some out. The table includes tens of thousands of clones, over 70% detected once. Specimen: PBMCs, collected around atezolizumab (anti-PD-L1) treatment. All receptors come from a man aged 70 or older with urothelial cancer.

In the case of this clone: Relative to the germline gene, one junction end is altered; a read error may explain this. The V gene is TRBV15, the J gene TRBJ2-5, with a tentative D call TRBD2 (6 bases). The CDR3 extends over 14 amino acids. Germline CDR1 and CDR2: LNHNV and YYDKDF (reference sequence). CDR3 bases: TGTGCCACCAGCAGAGGAACTGCTAGCGATCTATACAACTTC. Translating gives CATSRGTASDLYNF.

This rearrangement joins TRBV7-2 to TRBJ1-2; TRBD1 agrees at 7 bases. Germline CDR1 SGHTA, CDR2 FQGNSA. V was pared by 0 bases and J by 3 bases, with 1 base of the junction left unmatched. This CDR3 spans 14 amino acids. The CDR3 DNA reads TGTGCCAGCAGCTTAGCGGGACAGCACTATGGCTACACCTTC. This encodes CASSLAGQHYGYTF.

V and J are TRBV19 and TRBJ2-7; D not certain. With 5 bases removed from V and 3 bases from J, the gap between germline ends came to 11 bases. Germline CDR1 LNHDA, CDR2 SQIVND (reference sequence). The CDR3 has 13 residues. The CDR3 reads CASSQAPGYEQYF. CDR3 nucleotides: TGTGCCAGTAGTCAAGCCCCAGGCTACGAGCAGTACTTC.

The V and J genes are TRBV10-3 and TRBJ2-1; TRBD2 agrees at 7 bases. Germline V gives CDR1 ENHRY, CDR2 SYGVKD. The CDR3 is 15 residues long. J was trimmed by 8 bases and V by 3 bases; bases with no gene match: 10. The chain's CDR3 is CAISDSGGSRDEQFF. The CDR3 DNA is TGTGCCATCAGTGATTCTGGCGGGAGTAGGGATGAGCAGTTCTTC.

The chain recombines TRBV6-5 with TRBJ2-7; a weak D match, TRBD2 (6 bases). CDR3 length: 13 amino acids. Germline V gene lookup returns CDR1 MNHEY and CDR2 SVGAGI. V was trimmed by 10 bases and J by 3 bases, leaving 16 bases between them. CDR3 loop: CANPWAGSYEQYF. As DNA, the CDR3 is TGTGCCAACCCATGGGCGGGAAGCTACGAGCAGTACTTC.

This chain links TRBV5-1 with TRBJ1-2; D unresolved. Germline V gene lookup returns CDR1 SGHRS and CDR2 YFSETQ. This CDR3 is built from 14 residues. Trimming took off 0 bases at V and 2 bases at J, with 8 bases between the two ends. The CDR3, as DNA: TGCGCCAGCAGCTTGGGTCCGGGAAACTATGGCTACACCTTC. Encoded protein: CASSLGPGNYGYTF.

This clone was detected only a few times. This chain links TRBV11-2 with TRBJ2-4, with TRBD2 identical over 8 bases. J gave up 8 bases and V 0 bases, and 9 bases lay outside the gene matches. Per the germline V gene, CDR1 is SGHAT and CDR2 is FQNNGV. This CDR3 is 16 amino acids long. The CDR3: CASSLDRAGGGYIQYF. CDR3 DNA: TGTGCCAGCAGCTTAGATCGGGCGGGAGGTGGGTACATTCAGTACTTC.

CDR3 sequence (DNA): TGCAGTGCTCGACAGGACGTCGAGCAGTACTTC. This sequence encodes CSARQDVEQYF. The chain couples TRBV20-1 to TRBJ2-7, with a possible D match to TRBD1 (6 bases). Germline V gene lookup returns CDR1 DFQATT and CDR2 SNEGSKA (reference sequence). V was trimmed by 5 bases and J by 6 bases, leaving 11 bases between them. The CDR3 sequence is 11 residues long.

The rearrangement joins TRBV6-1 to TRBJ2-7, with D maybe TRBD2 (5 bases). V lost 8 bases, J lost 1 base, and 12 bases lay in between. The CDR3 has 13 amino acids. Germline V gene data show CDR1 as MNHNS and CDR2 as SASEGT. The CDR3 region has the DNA TGTGCCAGCCATGACCGGGGATCCTACGAGCAGTACTTC. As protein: CASHDRGSYEQYF.

CDR3 nucleotides: TGTGCCAGCATCGCGTGGGGCAGGATAAATGAAAAACTGTTTTTT. Translating gives CASIAWGRINEKLFF. The rearrangement links TRBV6-1 to TRBJ1-4, with a weak D call TRBD1 (5 bases). The V gene's germline CDR1 is MNHNS and CDR2 SASEGT. The CDR3 has 15 residues. The ends were cut back, 7 bases at V and 5 bases at J, with 17 bases in the middle.

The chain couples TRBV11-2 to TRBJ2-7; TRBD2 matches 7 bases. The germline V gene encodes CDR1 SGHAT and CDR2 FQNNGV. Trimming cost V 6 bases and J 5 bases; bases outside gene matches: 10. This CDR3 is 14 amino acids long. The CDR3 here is CASRESGLVHEQYF. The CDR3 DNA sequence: TGTGCCAGCAGAGAATCCGGACTAGTCCACGAGCAGTACTTC.

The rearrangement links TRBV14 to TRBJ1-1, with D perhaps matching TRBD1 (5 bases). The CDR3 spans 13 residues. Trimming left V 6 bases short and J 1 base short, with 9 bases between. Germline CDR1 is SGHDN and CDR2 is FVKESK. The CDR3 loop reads CASRQQGNTEAFF. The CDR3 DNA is TGTGCCAGCAGACAGCAGGGGAACACTGAAGCTTTCTTT.

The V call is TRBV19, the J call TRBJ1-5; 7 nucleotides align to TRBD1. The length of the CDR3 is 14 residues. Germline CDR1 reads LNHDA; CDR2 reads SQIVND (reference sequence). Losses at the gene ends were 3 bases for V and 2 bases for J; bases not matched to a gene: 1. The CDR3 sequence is CASSIQGGNQPQHF. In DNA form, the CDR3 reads TGTGCCAGTAGTATTCAGGGGGGCAATCAGCCCCAGCATTTT.

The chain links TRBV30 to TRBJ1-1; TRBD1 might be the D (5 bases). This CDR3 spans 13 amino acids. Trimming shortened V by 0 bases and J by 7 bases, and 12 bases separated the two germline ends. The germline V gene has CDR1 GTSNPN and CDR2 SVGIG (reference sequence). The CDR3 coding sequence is TGTGCCTGGAGTGTACATATCGACAGTGAAGCTTTCTTT. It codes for CAWSVHIDSEAFF.

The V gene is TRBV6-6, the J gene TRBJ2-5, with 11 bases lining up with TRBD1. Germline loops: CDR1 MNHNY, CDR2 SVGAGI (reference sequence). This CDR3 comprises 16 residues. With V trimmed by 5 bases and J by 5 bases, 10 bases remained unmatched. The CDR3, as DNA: TGTGCCAGCAGTACTCGGGACAGGGGGTACCGGGAGACCCAGTACTTC. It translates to CASSTRDRGYRETQYF.

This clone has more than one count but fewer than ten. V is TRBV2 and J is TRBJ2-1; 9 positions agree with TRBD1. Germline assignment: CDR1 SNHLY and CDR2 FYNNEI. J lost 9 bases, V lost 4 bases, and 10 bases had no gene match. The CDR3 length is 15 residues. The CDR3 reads CASSATGGALGEQFF. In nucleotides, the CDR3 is TGTGCCAGCAGTGCGACAGGGGGGGCTCTCGGTGAGCAGTTCTTC.

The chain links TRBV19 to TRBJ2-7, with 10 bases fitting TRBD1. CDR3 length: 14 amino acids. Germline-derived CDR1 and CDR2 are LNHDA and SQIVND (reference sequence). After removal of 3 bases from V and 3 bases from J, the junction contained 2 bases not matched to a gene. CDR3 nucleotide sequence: TGTGCCAGTAGTATCGGGACAGGGGACTACGAGCAGTACTTC. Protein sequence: CASSIGTGDYEQYF.

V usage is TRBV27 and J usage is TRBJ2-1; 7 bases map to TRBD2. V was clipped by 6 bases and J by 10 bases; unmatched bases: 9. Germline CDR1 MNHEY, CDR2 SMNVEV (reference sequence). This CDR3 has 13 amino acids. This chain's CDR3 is CASSLAVGAEQFF. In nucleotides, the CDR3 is TGTGCCAGCAGCCTAGCGGTTGGGGCGGAGCAGTTCTTC.

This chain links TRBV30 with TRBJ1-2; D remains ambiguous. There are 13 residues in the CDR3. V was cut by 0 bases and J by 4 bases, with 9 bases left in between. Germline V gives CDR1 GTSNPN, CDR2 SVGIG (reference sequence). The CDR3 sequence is CAWSVLSGYGYTF. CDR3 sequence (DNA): TGTGCCTGGAGTGTACTGAGTGGCTATGGCTACACCTTC.

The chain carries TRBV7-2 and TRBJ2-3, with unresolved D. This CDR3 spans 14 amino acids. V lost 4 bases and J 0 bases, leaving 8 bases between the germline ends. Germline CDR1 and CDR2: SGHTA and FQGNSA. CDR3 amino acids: CASSYDRSTDTQYF. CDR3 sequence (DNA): TGTGCCAGCAGCTACGATAGAAGCACAGATACGCAGTATTTT. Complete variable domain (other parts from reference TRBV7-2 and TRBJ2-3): GAGVSQSPSNKVTEKGKDVELRCDPISGHTALYWYRQSLGQGLEFLIYFQGNSAPDKSGLPSDRFSAERTGGSVSTLTIQRTQQEDSAVYLCASSYDRSTDTQYFGPGTRLTVL.

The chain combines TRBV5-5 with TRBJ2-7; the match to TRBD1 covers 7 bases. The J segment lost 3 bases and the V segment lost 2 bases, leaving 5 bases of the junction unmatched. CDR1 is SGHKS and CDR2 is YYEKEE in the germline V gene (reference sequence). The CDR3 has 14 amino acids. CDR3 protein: CASSLPAGGYEQYF. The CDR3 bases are TGTGCCAGCAGCTTACCTGCAGGGGGCTACGAGCAGTACTTC.

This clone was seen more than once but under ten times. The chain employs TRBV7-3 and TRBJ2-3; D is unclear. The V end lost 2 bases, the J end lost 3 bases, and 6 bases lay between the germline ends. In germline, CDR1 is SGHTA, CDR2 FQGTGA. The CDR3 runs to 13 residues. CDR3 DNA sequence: TGTGCCAGCAGCTTAGTGAGGACAGATACGCAGTATTTT. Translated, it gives CASSLVRTDTQYF.

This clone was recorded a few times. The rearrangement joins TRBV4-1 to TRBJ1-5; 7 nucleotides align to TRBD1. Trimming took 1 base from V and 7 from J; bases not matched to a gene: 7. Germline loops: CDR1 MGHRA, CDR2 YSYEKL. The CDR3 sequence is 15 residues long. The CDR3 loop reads CASSQAGGGGQPQHF. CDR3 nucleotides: TGCGCCAGCAGCCAAGCCGGAGGGGGCGGCCAGCCCCAGCATTTT.

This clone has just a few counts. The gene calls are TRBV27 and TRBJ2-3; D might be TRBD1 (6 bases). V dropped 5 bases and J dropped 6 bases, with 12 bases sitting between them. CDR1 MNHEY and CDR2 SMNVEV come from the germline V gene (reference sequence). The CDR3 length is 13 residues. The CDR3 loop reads CASSLGASDTQYF. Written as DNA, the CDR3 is TGTGCCAGCAGTCTGGGGGCTAGCGATACGCAGTATTTT.

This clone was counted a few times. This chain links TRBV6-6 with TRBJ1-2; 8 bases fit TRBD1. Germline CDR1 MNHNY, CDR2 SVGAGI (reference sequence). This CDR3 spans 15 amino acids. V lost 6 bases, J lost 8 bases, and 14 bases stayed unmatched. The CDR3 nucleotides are TGTGCCAGCAGCGACAAGACAGGGGAGGTCGAAGGCTACACCTTC. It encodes CASSDKTGEVEGYTF.

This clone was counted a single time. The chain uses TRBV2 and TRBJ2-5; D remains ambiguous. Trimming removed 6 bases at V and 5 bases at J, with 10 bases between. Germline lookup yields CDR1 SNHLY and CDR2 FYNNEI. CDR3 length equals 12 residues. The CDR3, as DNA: TGTGCCAGCAGGTTCATGCGGGAGACCCAGTACTTC. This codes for CASRFMRETQYF.

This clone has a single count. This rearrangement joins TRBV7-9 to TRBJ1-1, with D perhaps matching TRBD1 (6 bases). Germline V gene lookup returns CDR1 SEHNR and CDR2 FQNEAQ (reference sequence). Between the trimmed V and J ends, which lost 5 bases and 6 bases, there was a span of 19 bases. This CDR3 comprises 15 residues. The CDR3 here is CASSRGWAGDAEAFF. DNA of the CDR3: TGTGCCAGCAGCCGTGGGTGGGCAGGGGATGCTGAAGCTTTCTTT.

The DNA for the CDR3 is TGTGCCAGCAGTGATCAAGGAGCAGATACGCAGTATTTT. Amino acid sequence: CASSDQGADTQYF. This sequence joins TRBV6-4 and TRBJ2-3; D remains unclear. This CDR3 has 13 residues. Germline CDR1 and CDR2: MRHNA and SNTAGT. With 3 bases removed from V and 4 bases from J, the gap between germline ends came to 8 bases.